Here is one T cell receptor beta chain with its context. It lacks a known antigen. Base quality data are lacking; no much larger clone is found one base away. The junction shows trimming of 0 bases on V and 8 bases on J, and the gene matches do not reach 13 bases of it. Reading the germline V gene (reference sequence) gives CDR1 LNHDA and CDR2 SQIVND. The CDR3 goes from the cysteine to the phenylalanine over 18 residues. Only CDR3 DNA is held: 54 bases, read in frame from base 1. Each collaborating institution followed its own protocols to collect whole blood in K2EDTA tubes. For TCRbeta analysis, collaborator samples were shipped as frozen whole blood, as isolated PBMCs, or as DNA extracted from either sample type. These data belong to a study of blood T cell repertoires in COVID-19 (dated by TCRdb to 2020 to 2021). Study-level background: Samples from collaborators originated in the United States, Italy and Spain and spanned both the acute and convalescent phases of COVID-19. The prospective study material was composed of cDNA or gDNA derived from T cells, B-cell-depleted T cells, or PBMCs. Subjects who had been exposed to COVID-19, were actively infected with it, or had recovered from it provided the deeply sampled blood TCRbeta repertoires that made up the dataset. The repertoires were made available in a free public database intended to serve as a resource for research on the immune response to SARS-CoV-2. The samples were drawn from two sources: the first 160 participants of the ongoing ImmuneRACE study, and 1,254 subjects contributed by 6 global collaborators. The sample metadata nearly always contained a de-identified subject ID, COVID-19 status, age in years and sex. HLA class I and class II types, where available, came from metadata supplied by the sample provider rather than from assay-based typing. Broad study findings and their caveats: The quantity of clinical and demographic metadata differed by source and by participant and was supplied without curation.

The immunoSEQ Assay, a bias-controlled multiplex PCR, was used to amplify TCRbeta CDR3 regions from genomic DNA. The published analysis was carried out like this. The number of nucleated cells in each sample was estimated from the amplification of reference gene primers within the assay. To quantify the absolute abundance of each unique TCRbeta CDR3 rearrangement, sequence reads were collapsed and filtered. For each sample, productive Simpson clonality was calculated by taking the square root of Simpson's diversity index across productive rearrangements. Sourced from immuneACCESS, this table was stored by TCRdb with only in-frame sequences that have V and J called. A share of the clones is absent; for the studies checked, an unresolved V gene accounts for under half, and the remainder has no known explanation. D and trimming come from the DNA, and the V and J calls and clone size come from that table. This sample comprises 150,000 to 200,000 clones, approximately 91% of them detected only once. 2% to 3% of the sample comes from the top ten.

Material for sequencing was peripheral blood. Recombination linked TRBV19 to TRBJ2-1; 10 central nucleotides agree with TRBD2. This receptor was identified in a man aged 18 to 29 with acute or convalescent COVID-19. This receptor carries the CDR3 CASSIDQGGLAGADEQFF. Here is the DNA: TGTGCCAGTAGTATAGATCAAGGCGGGCTAGCGGGAGCGGATGAGCAGTTCTTC. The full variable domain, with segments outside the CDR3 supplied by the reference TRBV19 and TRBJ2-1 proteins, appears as DGGITQSPKYLFRKEGQNVTLSCEQNLNHDAMYWYRQDPGQGLRLIYYSQIVNDFQKGDIAEGYSVSREKKESFPLTVTSAQKNPTAFYLCASSIDQGGLAGADEQFFGPGTRLTVL.